These 8 T cell receptor beta chains were sequenced from one sample in a study of T cell responses to AZD1222 COVID-19 vaccine (dated by TCRdb to the early 2020s). Libraries were made using the immunoSEQ multiplex PCR assay. This is the immuneACCESS table as TCRdb keeps it, with only in-frame sequences that have V and J called. A part of the clones is gone; compared with another copy, unresolved V genes explain less than half, and the rest is unexplained. In this sample the table shows 150,000 to 200,000 clones, approximately 88% of which occur a single time. The ten most abundant clones make up about 1.5% of the sample. The time point label for this specimen denotes: baseline before first vaccination. The material was peripheral blood, obtained on day 0 of AZD1222 vaccination. These receptors were collected from an adult in good health.

The rearrangement joins TRBV5-1 to TRBJ2-1; D gene ambiguous. Germline V gives CDR1 SGHRS, CDR2 YFSETQ. Trimming pared 2 bases from V and 5 bases from J, leaving 5 bases between. This CDR3 contains 12 residues. The CDR3 region has the DNA TGCGCCAGCAGCTTACCAAACAATGAGCAGTTCTTC. Its protein product is CASSLPNNEQFF.

The chain couples TRBV2 to TRBJ1-1; the D gene is possibly TRBD1 (6 bases). The CDR3 sequence is 13 residues long. From germline, CDR1 is SNHLY and CDR2 FYNNEI. V dropped 5 bases and J dropped 7 bases, with 14 bases sitting between them. CDR3 in amino acids: CASSLRGGGEAFF. The CDR3 DNA sequence: TGTGCCAGCAGTTTGAGGGGAGGGGGTGAAGCTTTCTTT.

The J gene is TRBJ1-1, the V gene TRBV27, with D perhaps TRBD1 (6 bases). V lost 4 bases and J lost 2, with 8 bases in between. CDR1 is MNHEY, CDR2 SMNVEV, per germline (reference sequence). The length of the CDR3 is 13 residues. The DNA for the CDR3 is TGTGCCAGCAGTTCACAGGGTAACACTGAAGCTTTCTTT. Translated: CASSSQGNTEAFF.

V gene TRBV30 combines with J gene TRBJ1-1; D gene uncertain. The CDR3 length is 14 residues. Between the trimmed V and J ends, which lost 3 bases and 1 base, there was a span of 12 bases. Germline CDR1 GTSNPN, CDR2 SVGIG (reference sequence). The DNA for the CDR3 is TGTGCCTGGAGCCGCGGAGGGCCGAACACTGAAGCTTTCTTT. Translated: CAWSRGGPNTEAFF.

This clone was found a few times. The rearrangement joins TRBV29-1 to TRBJ2-2, with 10 bases identical to TRBD1. The CDR3 has 14 amino acids. Germline CDR1 is SQVTM and CDR2 is ANQGSEA. V lost 7 bases and J lost 6; bases outside the gene matches: 8. The CDR3 DNA reads TGCAGCGCTTGGGACAGGGGTTTTTCCGGGGAGCTGTTTTTT. Its protein is CSAWDRGFSGELFF.

The V and J genes are TRBV27 and TRBJ2-7; 11 nucleotides line up with TRBD1. The CDR3 is 17 residues long. The J segment lost 2 bases and the V segment lost 2 bases, leaving 8 bases of the junction unmatched. Germline CDR1 is MNHEY and CDR2 is SMNVEV (reference sequence). The CDR3 spells CASSLRTGGLNTYEQYF. In nucleotides, the CDR3 is TGTGCCAGCAGTTTACGGACAGGGGGCTTGAACACCTACGAGCAGTACTTC.

The sample holds one count of this clone. The chain couples TRBV28 to TRBJ2-7; the D call may be TRBD1 or TRBD2 (5 bases each). The CDR3 sequence is 15 residues long. Trimming left V 6 bases short and J 2 bases short, with 17 bases between. The germline V gene has CDR1 MDHEN and CDR2 SYDVKM. The CDR3: CASRHLGDRPYEQYF. CDR3 in DNA: TGTGCCAGCAGGCACCTGGGGGACCGCCCCTACGAGCAGTACTTC.

The rearrangement links TRBV7-9 to TRBJ2-2, with 13 bases lining up with TRBD2. V shed 5 bases, J shed 4 bases, and the junction held 4 bases outside the gene matches. From germline, CDR1 is SEHNR and CDR2 FQNEAQ (reference sequence). This CDR3 has 16 amino acids. The CDR3 sequence is CASSTRTSGSTGELFF. The CDR3 coding sequence is TGTGCCAGCAGCACAAGGACTAGCGGGAGCACCGGGGAGCTGTTTTTT.